The subject of this entry is one T cell receptor beta chain. The antigen remains unidentified. The sample has other DNA sequences that encode this CDR3 too. This entry is derived from a study of immune evolution from preneoplasia to lung adenocarcinoma. Study-wide findings and caveats: Top clone frequencies peaked in normal lung, apparently declining through invasive adenocarcinoma.

Clones were sequenced by immunoSEQ multiplex PCR, and TCRdb holds only the in-frame ones, with some missing. Here the sample spans 12,000 or so clones, over 65% being singletons. The sequenced material came from FFPE tissue from an adenomatous hyperplasia lung lesion. As for subset: atypical adenomatous hyperplasia (AAH), lung preneoplasia. The receptor was derived from a person aged 50-70 years with lung adenocarcinoma.

The CDR3 sequence is CASSPGRDYEQYF. In DNA, the CDR3 is TGTGCCAGCTCACCTGGCAGGGACTACGAGCAGTACTTC. V usage is TRBV18 and J usage is TRBJ2-7, with D perhaps matching TRBD1 (5 bases). The germline gives CDR1 KGHSH, CDR2 LQKENI. The CDR3 extends over 13 amino acids. Trimming left V 3 bases short and J 3 bases short, with 9 bases between.